This T cell receptor (beta chain) was observed in a study of cytotoxic CD8 clonotypes in ibrutinib-treated CLL. V was pared by 4 bases and J by 3 bases, with 21 bases between. The CDR3 sequence is 17 residues long. Germline V CDR1 and CDR2: LGHNA, YSLEER. Regarding the study as a whole: Samples from sustained-remission and progressing patients were taken at different times.

Concerning this clone: What it binds is unknown.

The method was immunoSEQ multiplex PCR; TCRdb's version includes in-frame clones alone and lacks a portion of them. The data contain 100,000 to 150,000 clones, roughly 85% of them singletons. For TCR beta libraries, about 1.9 micrograms of genomic DNA were obtained from cryopreserved PBMCs. The chain has TRBV4-3 and TRBJ1-1, with unresolved D. Sequenced here: PBMCs, sampled after 24 months of ibrutinib treatment. This sequence originates from a human donor with chronic lymphocytic leukemia. CDR3 region: CASSPSKGISRDTEAFF. The CDR3, as DNA: TGCGCCAGCAGCCCCTCTAAAGGGATATCTCGGGACACTGAAGCTTTCTTT.